This T cell receptor (beta chain) was identified in a study of beta chain features in type 1 diabetes. Study-wide results and caveats: Equally in patients and controls, shorter templates might have been favored by PCR. Moderate but significant shortening of TCRB CDR3s was recorded in all four CD4+ subsets from Type 1 diabetes patients. Since sequencing was performed on cDNA, cells with high TCR expression could be over-represented.

As every portion of the isolated RNA was reverse transcribed, the sequencing read expressed TCRB transcripts. The table came from immunoSEQ multiplex PCR; TCRdb's copy has only in-frame clones and leaves some out. The table records 600,000 to 700,000 clones, over 10% of them present only once. The CDR3 runs to 15 residues. Germline V gives CDR1 SNHLY, CDR2 FYNNEI. Deletions cut 2 bases from V and 8 bases from J, with 18 bases between. This clone was seen once. Its antigen is still unknown. The chain is built from TRBV2 and TRBJ1-2; D is undetermined. The source of this sequence is a young man with type 1 diabetes. Sequenced: naive CD4+ T cells from blood. DNA of the CDR3: TGTGCCAGCAGTGAACAGGACTCTCGTTTCGGAGGCTACACCTTC. Its translation: CASSEQDSRFGGYTF.